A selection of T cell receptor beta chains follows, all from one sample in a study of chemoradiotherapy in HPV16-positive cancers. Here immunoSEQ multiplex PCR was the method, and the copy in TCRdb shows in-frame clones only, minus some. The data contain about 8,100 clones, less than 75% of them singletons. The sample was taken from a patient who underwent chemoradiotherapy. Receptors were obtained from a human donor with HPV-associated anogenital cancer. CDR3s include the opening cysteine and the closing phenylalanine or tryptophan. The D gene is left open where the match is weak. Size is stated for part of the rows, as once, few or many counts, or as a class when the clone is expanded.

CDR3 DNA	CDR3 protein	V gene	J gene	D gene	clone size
TGTGCCAGCAGCTCCCCGGACAGGGAGAGTGGGACCCAGTACTTC	CASSSPDRESGTQYF	TRBV7-6	TRBJ2-5	TRBD1	NA
TGTGCCAGCAGCTTAGGGAGAAACACTGAAGCTTTCTTT	CASSLGRNTEAFF	TRBV11-3	TRBJ1-1	NA	few
TGTGCCAGCAGTGAAGCGGAGACAGGGAATCAGCCCCAGCATTTT	CASSEAETGNQPQHF	TRBV2	TRBJ1-5	TRBD1	NA
TGTGCCAGCAGTTACTCGAATAGCGGGGGGACCCAGTACTTC	CASSYSNSGGTQYF	TRBV6-5	TRBJ2-5	TRBD2	NA
TGTGCCAGCAGGCCCAGACAGGGACTGGGAAACATTCAGTACTTC	CASRPRQGLGNIQYF	TRBV28	TRBJ2-4	NA	NA
TGTGCCGCTAATAAAAACACTGAAGCTTTCTTT	CAANKNTEAFF	TRBV7-9	TRBJ1-1	NA	NA
TGCGCCAGCAGCTTGTTTGGCAGTAGTGATGGCTACACCTTC	CASSLFGSSDGYTF	TRBV5-1	TRBJ1-2	NA	NA
TGTGCCAGCAGCGTAGACCGAGGCCCCAATGAGCAGTTCTTC	CASSVDRGPNEQFF	TRBV9	TRBJ2-1	NA	once
TGTGCCAGCAGCCTGACTGAGGACAGGGCAATAGCCGGGGAGCTGTTTTTT	CASSLTEDRAIAGELFF	TRBV5-5	TRBJ2-2	TRBD1	NA
TGTGCCAGCAGCCCCCGGGCAGGGCCCATATCCTCTGGGGCCAACGTCCTGACTTTC	CASSPRAGPISSGANVLTF	TRBV7-9	TRBJ2-6	NA	NA
TGTGCCACCCGACAGGGGAACGGCTACGAGCAGTACTTC	CATRQGNGYEQYF	TRBV6-6	TRBJ2-7	TRBD1	NA
TGTGCCAGCAGTGAAGTGGAGGGGTCCCCCCAGCATTTT	CASSEVEGSPQHF	TRBV2	TRBJ1-5	NA	NA
TGTGCCAGCACCCTATTACGACCATCTCAGGCCCCGGTACCCCAGCATTTT	CASTLLRPSQAPVPQHF	TRBV11-2	TRBJ1-5	NA	NA
TGTGCCAGCAGGAGGGGGACAGGGGCGGGGGAGCAGTACTTC	CASRRGTGAGEQYF	TRBV6-5	TRBJ2-7	TRBD1	NA
TGTGCCAGCAGCCCCTATCAGGGATCTAACTATGGCTACACCTTC	CASSPYQGSNYGYTF	TRBV14	TRBJ1-2	NA	NA
TGTGCCAGCAGTTATGGGTCAGGGGGCTCCTATGGCTACACCTTC	CASSYGSGGSYGYTF	TRBV6-5	TRBJ1-2	TRBD1	few
TGTGCCAGCAGTTTATCGGGCTCCCAAGGAATTCAGTACTTC	CASSLSGSQGIQYF	TRBV27	TRBJ2-4	NA	NA
TGTGCCAGCTCCGACAGGGGGCCCACTGAAGCTTTCTTT	CASSDRGPTEAFF	TRBV6-6	TRBJ1-1	TRBD1	NA
TGCGCCAGCAGCTTGGCCGTTTCGGACAGGGGCAATTCACCCCTCCACTTT	CASSLAVSDRGNSPLHF	TRBV5-1	TRBJ1-6	TRBD1	large
TGTGCCAGCAGTCCCAGGAGGGATGAGCAGTACTTC	CASSPRRDEQYF	TRBV2	TRBJ2-7	NA	few
TGTGCCTGGGAAAGTGGACAGGGGGGATACGAGCAGTACTTC	CAWESGQGGYEQYF	TRBV30	TRBJ2-7	TRBD1	few
TGTGCCAGCAGTGAATGGGCGGGGGGAAACAATGAGCAGTTCTTC	CASSEWAGGNNEQFF	TRBV6-1	TRBJ2-1	TRBD2	few
TGTGCCAGCAGCCTCCAGGGGCAAGAGACCCAGTACTTC	CASSLQGQETQYF	TRBV11-1	TRBJ2-5	NA	NA
TGTGCCAGTAGTACCGGGACAGGGGCCTACAATGAGCAGTTCTTC	CASSTGTGAYNEQFF	TRBV19	TRBJ2-1	TRBD1	once
TGTGCCAGCAGCCTTGGGTCCGACTATGGCTACACCTTC	CASSLGSDYGYTF	TRBV5-6	TRBJ1-2	NA	NA
TGTGCCAGCATTTTTGACAGGGGGTTACCCTACGAGCAGTACTTC	CASIFDRGLPYEQYF	TRBV6-1	TRBJ2-7	TRBD1	NA
TGTGCCAGCAAGGAGGGAGGTGGTCGAGAGCAGTACTTC	CASKEGGGREQYF	TRBV19	TRBJ2-7	NA	NA
TGTGCCATCAGTGAGTCTGGGGGGGTTGGACAGCCCCAGCATTTT	CAISESGGVGQPQHF	TRBV10-3	TRBJ1-5	NA	NA
TGCGCCAGCAGCCAAGAGAACACCGGGGAGCTGTTTTTT	CASSQENTGELFF	TRBV4-3	TRBJ2-2	NA	few
TGTGCCAGCAGCCAACCTGGAGCCACAACGTCATATGGCTACACCTTC	CASSQPGATTSYGYTF	TRBV16	TRBJ1-2	NA	few
TGTGCCAGCAGCTTCCACCGGGGGGAGCAGTTCTTC	CASSFHRGEQFF	TRBV7-3	TRBJ2-1	NA	NA
TGTGCCAGCAGCCTGAGGGACGGGCAAAGTTTCTTT	CASSLRDGQSFF	TRBV2	TRBJ1-1	NA	NA
TGTGCCAGCAGCTTGAAACCAGAGGAGACCCAGTACTTC	CASSLKPEETQYF	TRBV5-4	TRBJ2-5	NA	few
TGCGCCAGCAGCCAAGATGCGGGGAGCTCCTACAATGAGCAGTTCTTC	CASSQDAGSSYNEQFF	TRBV4-3	TRBJ2-1	NA	large
TGTGCCTGGAACAGGGGTAGCACAGATACGCAGTATTTT	CAWNRGSTDTQYF	TRBV30	TRBJ2-3	TRBD1	NA
TGTGCCAGCAGTACCAGACGGACTGGAAACACCATATATTTT	CASSTRRTGNTIYF	TRBV27	TRBJ1-3	NA	NA
TGTGCCAGCAGTCAGAGTAGCAATCAGCCCCAGCATTTT	CASSQSSNQPQHF	TRBV5-6	TRBJ1-5	NA	NA
TGTGCCAGCGTCGAGACTAGCGGGGCTAATGAGCAGTTCTTC	CASVETSGANEQFF	TRBV6-5	TRBJ2-1	TRBD2	few
TGTGCCAGCAGCTTGGGGACAGCCCCAAAAGCGGCCCAGTACTTC	CASSLGTAPKAAQYF	TRBV5-5	TRBJ2-5	NA	NA
TGCAGCGTTGGGCAGCGTGAAAAACTGTTTTTT	CSVGQREKLFF	TRBV29-1	TRBJ1-4	NA	NA
TGTGCCTGGAGTGTACTGAGATCACCCCTCCACTTT	CAWSVLRSPLHF	TRBV30	TRBJ1-6	NA	NA